This T cell receptor (beta chain) was documented in a study of OX40 agonist ivuxolimab in advanced cancers. Enrollment shut out patients with autoimmune disease history or systemic immunosuppression. On this clone itself: One junction end does not reproduce the germline sequence, and a read error may be involved.

Libraries were prepared by immunoSEQ multiplex PCR; TCRdb keeps only in-frame clonotypes and omits some of them. This table has approximately 38,000 clones, roughly 90% appearing once. This CDR3 is 13 amino acids long. Germline CDR1 and CDR2: SSHAT and FNYEAQ (reference sequence). This chain connects TRBV7-7 to TRBJ2-5; D is unresolved. The receptor was derived from an adult with an advanced solid tumor such as melanoma, head and neck, liver or kidney cancer. Sequences were derived from CD4+ or CD8+ T cells sorted from blood, sampled in a trial of the OX40 agonist ivuxolimab. CDR3 in DNA: TGTGCTAGCAGCTTAGGACGGAAAGAGACCCAGTACTTC. Its protein product is CASSLGRKETQYF.